This T cell receptor beta chain is from a study of Tregs in tolerant kidney transplant recipients. Study results and caveats: Antigen-driven expansion was suggested because donor-specific Tregs expanded more than all Tregs in tolerant patients.

Details on this clone: Its target is unknown.

The nonmyeloablative bone marrow transplants came from related graft donors, with transient mixed chimerism. CD4+CD25+CD127- Tregs, CD4+CD25- non-Tregs, CD4 and CD8 cells were sorted. Germline V lookup: CDR1 SQVTM, CDR2 ANQGSEA. The V and J ends lost 6 bases and 1 base respectively, with 9 bases between them. The CDR3 is made up of 13 amino acids. The assay was immunoSEQ multiplex PCR, and TCRdb's table has in-frame clones only and misses some. This sample has about 21,000 clones, with roughly 80% found just once. V gene TRBV29-1 combines with J gene TRBJ2-2, with D possibly matching TRBD2 (7 bases). Sequences were derived from CD8+ T cells from blood (PBMCs), sampled 6 months after the transplant. This sequence was found in a human patient who received a combined kidney and bone marrow transplant. Part of the T cells may come from the graft donor. DNA of the CDR3: TGCAGCGTAGCGGGACAGAACACCGGGGAGCTGTTTTTT. It specifies CSVAGQNTGELFF.